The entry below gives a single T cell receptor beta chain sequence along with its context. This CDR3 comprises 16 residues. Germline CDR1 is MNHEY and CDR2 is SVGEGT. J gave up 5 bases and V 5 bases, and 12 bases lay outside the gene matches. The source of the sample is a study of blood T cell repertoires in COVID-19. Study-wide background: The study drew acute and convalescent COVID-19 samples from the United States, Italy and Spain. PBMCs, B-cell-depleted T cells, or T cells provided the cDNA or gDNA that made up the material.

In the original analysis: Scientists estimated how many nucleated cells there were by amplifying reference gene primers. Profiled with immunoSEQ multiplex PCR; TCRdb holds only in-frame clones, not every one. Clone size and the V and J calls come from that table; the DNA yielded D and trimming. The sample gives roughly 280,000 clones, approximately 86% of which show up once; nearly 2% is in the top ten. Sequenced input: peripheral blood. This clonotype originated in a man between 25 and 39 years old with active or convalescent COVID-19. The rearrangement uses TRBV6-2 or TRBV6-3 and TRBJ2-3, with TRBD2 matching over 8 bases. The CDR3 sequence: CASSTRGGPPLDTQYF. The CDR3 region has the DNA TGTGCCAGCAGTACCCGGGGGGGCCCCCCTCTAGATACGCAGTATTTT.